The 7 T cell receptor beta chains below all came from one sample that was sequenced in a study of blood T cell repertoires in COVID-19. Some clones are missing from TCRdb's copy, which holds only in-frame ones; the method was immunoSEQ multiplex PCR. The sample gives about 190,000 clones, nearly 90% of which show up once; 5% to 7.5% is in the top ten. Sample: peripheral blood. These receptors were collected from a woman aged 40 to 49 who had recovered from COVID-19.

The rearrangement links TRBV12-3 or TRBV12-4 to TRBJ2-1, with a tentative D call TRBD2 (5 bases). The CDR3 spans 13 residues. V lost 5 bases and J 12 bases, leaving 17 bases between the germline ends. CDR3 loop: CASSRERSSGQFF. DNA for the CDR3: TGTGCCAGCAGTAGGGAGCGGTCTTCAGGGCAGTTCTTC.

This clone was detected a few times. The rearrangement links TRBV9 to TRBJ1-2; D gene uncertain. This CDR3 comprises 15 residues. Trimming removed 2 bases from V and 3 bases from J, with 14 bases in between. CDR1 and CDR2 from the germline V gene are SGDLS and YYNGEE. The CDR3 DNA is TGTGCCAGCAGCGTGGGAGCGGGTTGGGACTATGGCTACACCTTC. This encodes CASSVGAGWDYGYTF.

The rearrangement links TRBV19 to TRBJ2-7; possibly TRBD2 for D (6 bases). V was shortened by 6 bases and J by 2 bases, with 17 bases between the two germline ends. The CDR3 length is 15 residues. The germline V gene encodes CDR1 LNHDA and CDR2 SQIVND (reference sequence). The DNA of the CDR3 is TGTGCCAGTAGCCGAACGGGACTTCCGCCCTACGAGCAGTACTTC. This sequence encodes CASSRTGLPPYEQYF.

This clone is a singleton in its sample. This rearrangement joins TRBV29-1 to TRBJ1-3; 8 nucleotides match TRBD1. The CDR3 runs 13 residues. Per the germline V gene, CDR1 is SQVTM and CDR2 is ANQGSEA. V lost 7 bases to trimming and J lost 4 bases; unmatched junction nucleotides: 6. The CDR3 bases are TGCAGCGGAGCGACAGGGGCCGGAAACACCATATATTTT. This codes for CSGATGAGNTIYF.

The CDR3 sequence: CASSTRAGGTDTQYF. CDR3 DNA: TGCGCCAGCAGCACAAGAGCGGGAGGGACAGATACGCAGTATTTT. The chain uses TRBV5-1 and TRBJ2-3; TRBD2 aligns across 10 bases. The CDR3 is 15 amino acids. Looked up from germline, CDR1 is SGHRS and CDR2 is YFSETQ. Trimming took 4 bases from V and 3 from J; bases not matched to a gene: 5.

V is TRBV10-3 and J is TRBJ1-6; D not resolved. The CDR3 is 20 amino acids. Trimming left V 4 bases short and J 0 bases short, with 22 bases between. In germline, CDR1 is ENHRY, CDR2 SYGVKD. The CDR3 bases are TGTGCCATCAGTGCAAACCGTCACACGGCAGGCAGCTCCTATAATTCACCCCTCCACTTT. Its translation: CAISANRHTAGSSYNSPLHF.

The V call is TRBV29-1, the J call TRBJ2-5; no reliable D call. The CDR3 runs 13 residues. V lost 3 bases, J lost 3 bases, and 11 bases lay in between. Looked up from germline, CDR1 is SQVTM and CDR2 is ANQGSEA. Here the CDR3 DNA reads TGCAGCGTTGATCAGCAGGATAAAGAGACCCAGTACTTC. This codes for CSVDQQDKETQYF.